This T cell receptor beta chain emerged from a study of radiotherapy plus CTLA-4 blockade in lung cancer. TCRdb keeps only in-frame clones here, not all; method: immunoSEQ multiplex PCR. The sample carries approximately 110,000 clones, about 80% recorded once. V was pared by 4 bases and J by 6 bases, with 4 bases of the junction left unmatched. This CDR3 has 14 residues. The V gene's germline CDR1 is SGDLS and CDR2 YYNGEE. V and J are TRBV9 and TRBJ2-2, with 9 nucleotides matching TRBD1. This specimen consisted of peripheral blood, obtained from a patient treated with radiotherapy plus ipilimumab. This TCR derives from a human donor with non-small cell lung cancer that progressed on radiotherapy plus ipilimumab. Some clones in this sample may be carry-over from other donors' samples. The CDR3 loop reads CASSQQGAPGELFF. The CDR3, as DNA: TGTGCCAGCAGCCAACAGGGGGCCCCCGGGGAGCTGTTTTTT.